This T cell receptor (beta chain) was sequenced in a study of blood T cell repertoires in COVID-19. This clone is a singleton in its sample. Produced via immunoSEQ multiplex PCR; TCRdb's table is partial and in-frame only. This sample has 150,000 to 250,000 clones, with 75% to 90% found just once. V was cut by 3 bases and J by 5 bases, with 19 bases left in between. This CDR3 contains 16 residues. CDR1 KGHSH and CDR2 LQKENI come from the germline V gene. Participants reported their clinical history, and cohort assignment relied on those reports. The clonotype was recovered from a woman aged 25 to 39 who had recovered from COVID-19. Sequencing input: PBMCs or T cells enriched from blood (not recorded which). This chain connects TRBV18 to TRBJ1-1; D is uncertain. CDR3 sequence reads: CASSPQVTNGRTEAFF. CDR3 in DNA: TGTGCCAGCTCACCCCAGGTTACCAACGGGAGGACTGAAGCTTTCTTT.